This T cell receptor beta chain was observed in a study of regulatory T cells in long-lasting Graves disease. Regarding time point: persistent/refractory GD, antithyroid drugs over 5 years with positive TRAb. PBMC-derived RNA was used for the TCR library. This CDR3 contains 15 residues. Trimming left V 1 base short and J 6 bases short, with 12 bases between. The germline V gene encodes CDR1 SGHAT and CDR2 FQDESV (reference sequence). Construction of the TCR beta libraries employed iRepertoire HTBI primers in conjunction with Arm-PCR of CDR3 regions. Each CDR3 protein gets one entry after TCRdb re-called the multiplex PCR reads with MiXCR. The sample yields roughly 500,000 distinct CDR3 sequences, under 25% seen once.

The TCR comes from a female donor with Graves disease. The sequencing here drew on peripheral blood mononuclear cells (PBMCs), taken when the disease was refractory, from a patient treated with antithyroid drugs. This rearrangement joins TRBV11-1 to TRBJ2-2, with D perhaps assigned TRBD1 or TRBD2 (6 bases each). For the CDR3, the DNA is TGTGCCAGCAGCTTAGGGGGGGCATACGCCGGGGAGCTGTTTTTT. This sequence encodes CASSLGGAYAGELFF.